Given below is one TCR beta chain in context. The target antigen is unknown. TCRdb ran MiXCR on the reads and lists one entry per CDR3 protein. The sample lists around 180,000 distinct CDR3 sequences; approximately 19% were seen once. This record comes from a study of T cell repertoires in cytomegalovirus infection. Study as a whole: Public TCR beta signatures provided an indication of both CMV infection and a matching HLA type.

Notes on the study in general: HLA-C-restricted, CMV-specific TCR beta clonotypes were dominant ex vivo.

Sequencing was carried out using PBMCs. This TCR came from a human donor in good health (CMV status not recorded). Some clones in this sample may be carry-over from other donors' samples.

The CDR3 region has the DNA TGTGCCAGCAGTTTAGCGGGTCCCAACTATGGCTACACCTTC. This sequence encodes CASSLAGPNYGYTF. The chain carries TRBV12-3 or TRBV12-4 and TRBJ1-2; D not resolved. The CDR3 length is 14 residues. Trimming cost V 0 bases and J 2 bases, with 7 bases left between them.